The 20 T cell receptor beta chains presented below share a single source sample, sequenced in a study of vaccination and CD4 T cells after COVID-19. Each CDR3 protein gets one entry after TCRdb re-called the PCR reads with MiXCR. The sample holds around 15,000 distinct CDR3 sequences, around 69% seen once. Sequenced material: CD4+ T cells from blood, taken after SARS-CoV-2 vaccination. The receptors originated from a human donor who had recovered from COVID-19.

The chain carries TRBV6-5 and TRBJ1-2; D remains ambiguous. The germline V gene encodes CDR1 MNHEY and CDR2 SVGAGI. V lost 4 bases to trimming and J lost 0 bases, with 6 bases between them. The CDR3 totals 13 residues. DNA of the CDR3: TGTGCCAGCAGTTCAGCTACTAACTATGGCTACACCTTC. Protein sequence: CASSSATNYGYTF.

The chain couples TRBV14 to TRBJ1-5; D is unresolved. Germline V CDR1 and CDR2: SGHDN, FVKESK. Trimming took 0 bases from V and 9 from J, leaving 9 bases between them. The CDR3 is 13 residues long. CDR3 region: CASSQEKDSPQHF. In nucleotides, the CDR3 is TGTGCCAGCAGCCAAGAGAAGGATTCGCCCCAGCATTTT.

This clonotype appeared a few times. The CDR3 reads CASSRDSYTGELFF. The DNA of the CDR3 is TGCGCCAGCTCTCGGGATAGCTACACCGGGGAGCTGTTTTTT. J is TRBJ2-2 and V is TRBV10-1, with a possible D match to TRBD2 (5 bases). Germline V gives CDR1 WNHNN, CDR2 SYGVQD (reference sequence). The V end was cut by 8 bases, the J end by 3 bases, with 13 bases between. The CDR3 totals 14 residues.

The V gene is TRBV7-8, the J gene TRBJ2-3; 7 nucleotides agree with TRBD2. The CDR3 is made up of 15 amino acids. The trim removed 2 bases at V and 2 bases at J, leaving 4 bases unmatched. Germline assignment: CDR1 SGHVS and CDR2 FQNEAQ. The CDR3 nucleotides are TGTGCCAGCAGCTTACGAAGCGGGAACACAGATACGCAGTATTTT. It yields the protein CASSLRSGNTDTQYF. The entire variable domain, with the rest obtained from reference TRBV7-8 and TRBJ2-3, is as follows: GAGVSQSPRYKVAKRGQDVALRCDPISGHVSLFWYQQALGQGPEFLTYFQNEAQLDKSGLPSDRFFAERPEGSVSTLKIQRTQQEDSAVYLCASSLRSGNTDTQYFGPGTRLTVL.

The chain has TRBV6-5 and TRBJ2-1; D is undetermined. This CDR3 has 13 amino acids. The germline V gene encodes CDR1 MNHEY and CDR2 SVGAGI. Deletions cut 4 bases from V and 2 bases from J, with 6 bases between. The CDR3 loop reads CASSLAAYNEQFF. The DNA for the CDR3 is TGTGCCAGCAGTTTGGCAGCCTACAATGAGCAGTTCTTC.

The chain links TRBV6-1 to TRBJ1-2; weak D call: TRBD1 (5 bases). V gave up 5 bases and J gave up 4 bases, with 8 bases separating them. CDR1 and CDR2 from the germline V gene are MNHNS and SASEGT. There are 12 residues in the CDR3. The CDR3 protein is CASSQGTYGYTF. The DNA for the CDR3 is TGTGCCAGCAGTCAGGGTACCTATGGCTACACCTTC.

This chain links TRBV7-3 with TRBJ2-2; perhaps TRBD1 as D (6 bases). CDR1 and CDR2 from the germline V gene are SGHTA and FQGTGA. The CDR3 consists of 14 residues. The V and J ends lost 1 base and 4 bases respectively, with 7 bases between them. Here the CDR3 reads CASSLIGGTGELFF. Here the CDR3 DNA reads TGTGCCAGCAGCTTAATAGGGGGCACCGGGGAGCTGTTTTTT.

The chain carries TRBV20-1 and TRBJ2-4; tentatively, D is TRBD2 (5 bases). V was shortened by 0 bases and J by 8 bases, with 11 bases between the two germline ends. CDR3 length: 13 amino acids. Germline CDR1 reads DFQATT; CDR2 reads SNEGSKA (reference sequence). The CDR3 sequence: CSARDHRGYIQYF. The CDR3 DNA sequence: TGCAGTGCTAGAGATCATCGCGGGTACATTCAGTACTTC.

The chain links TRBV12-3 or TRBV12-4 to TRBJ2-5; 12 bases are a match to TRBD1. J lost 5 bases, V lost 2 bases, and 6 bases had no gene match. CDR3 length: 16 amino acids. The DNA of the CDR3 is TGTGCCAGCAGTTTAAGGGACAGGGGGCTGAGGGAGACCCAGTACTTC. Translation gives CASSLRDRGLRETQYF.

This clonotype has a handful of counts. The CDR3, as DNA: TGCAGTGCTAGAGCCAGGGGTTCTAGGGAAAAACTGTTTTTT. Amino acids: CSARARGSREKLFF. The chain combines TRBV20-1 with TRBJ1-4; possibly TRBD1 for D (6 bases). The CDR3 has 14 residues. Germline V CDR1 and CDR2: DFQATT, SNEGSKA (reference sequence). V dropped 1 base and J dropped 8 bases, with 14 bases sitting between them.

The chain is built from TRBV27 and TRBJ2-7; TRBD2 aligns across 11 bases. Germline V gene lookup returns CDR1 MNHEY and CDR2 SMNVEV (reference sequence). CDR3 length: 17 residues. The trim removed 6 bases at V and 5 bases at J, leaving 15 bases unmatched. The CDR3 is CASRKGGLAVYSHEQYF. As DNA, the CDR3 is TGTGCCAGCAGGAAGGGGGGACTAGCGGTTTATTCCCACGAGCAGTACTTC.

This CDR3 is CASSGLRGNTEAFF. CDR3 DNA sequence: TGTGCCAGTAGTGGGCTCCGGGGGAACACTGAAGCTTTCTTT. The chain joins TRBV19 to TRBJ1-1; D gene ambiguous. Trimming pared 5 bases from V and 1 base from J, leaving 11 bases between. CDR3 length equals 14 residues. Looked up from germline, CDR1 is LNHDA and CDR2 is SQIVND (reference sequence).

The J gene is TRBJ2-7, the V gene TRBV20-1; no firm D call. The CDR3 is 13 amino acids. CDR1 is DFQATT and CDR2 is SNEGSKA in the germline V gene (reference sequence). V was pared by 0 bases and J by 0 bases, with 6 bases between. CDR3 sequence: CSAREASSYEQYF. The CDR3 nucleotides are TGCAGTGCTAGAGAGGCCAGCTCCTACGAGCAGTACTTC.

The chain couples TRBV6-1 to TRBJ2-7; D is undetermined. Germline CDR1 and CDR2: MNHNS and SASEGT. Trimming removed 7 bases from V and 0 bases from J, with 13 bases in between. This CDR3 comprises 14 residues. The CDR3 reads CASKKAFSSYEQYF. CDR3 DNA: TGTGCCAGCAAAAAAGCATTTAGCTCCTACGAGCAGTACTTC.

The chain recombines TRBV28 with TRBJ1-1; tentatively, D is TRBD1 (5 bases). Per germline, CDR1 MDHEN and CDR2 SYDVKM. The CDR3 extends over 15 amino acids. Trimming stripped 3 bases from V and 4 bases from J, with 15 bases between. The CDR3 coding sequence is TGTGCCAGCAGTTTTATGGGCAGGGAAAGCACTGAAGCTTTCTTT. The encoded protein is CASSFMGRESTEAFF.

This clonotype was found a few times. The rearrangement joins TRBV30 to TRBJ1-5; the D is unclear. The CDR3 loop spans 13 amino acids. Germline loops: CDR1 GTSNPN, CDR2 SVGIG (reference sequence). V was pared by 1 base and J by 6 bases, with 10 bases between. CDR3 coding DNA: TGTGCCTGGAGTGGGCGGGAAGGTCAGCCCCAGCATTTT. Translated, it gives CAWSGREGQPQHF.

CDR3 amino acids: CASSPTGKVSNQPQHF. CDR3 nucleotide sequence: TGTGCCAGCAGTCCGACAGGGAAGGTTTCCAATCAGCCCCAGCATTTT. This chain uses TRBV28 with TRBJ1-5; TRBD1 agrees at 7 bases. Germline V CDR1 and CDR2: MDHEN, SYDVKM. This CDR3 comprises 16 residues. V trimming: 5 bases; J trimming: 3 bases; junction bases outside the gene matches: 10.

J is TRBJ1-2 and V is TRBV7-2, with 8 nucleotides matching TRBD1. There are 15 residues in the CDR3. The germline V gene encodes CDR1 SGHTA and CDR2 FQGNSA. V trimming: 5 bases; J trimming: 2 bases; junction bases outside the gene matches: 7. CDR3 protein: CASSPTGTGNYGYTF. The CDR3, as DNA: TGTGCCAGCAGCCCTACCGGGACAGGCAACTATGGCTACACCTTC.

This clonotype turned up a few times. The V call is TRBV28, the J call TRBJ2-7; D call uncertain. Per the germline V gene, CDR1 is MDHEN and CDR2 is SYDVKM. V was clipped by 3 bases and J by 0 bases, with 12 bases between them. The CDR3 contains 15 residues. The CDR3 coding sequence is TGTGCCAGCAGTTTGGGAAGGTTTAGCTCCTACGAGCAGTACTTC. Encoded protein: CASSLGRFSSYEQYF.

The CDR3 is CSARDPLADEQFF. The CDR3 DNA reads as TGCAGTGCTAGAGATCCCCTCGCCGATGAGCAGTTCTTC. The V call is TRBV20-1, the J call TRBJ2-1; D remains unclear. The CDR3 has 13 residues. Germline values: CDR1 DFQATT, CDR2 SNEGSKA (reference sequence). Between the trimmed V and J ends, which lost 0 bases and 8 bases, there was a span of 11 bases.